This T cell receptor beta chain was profiled in a study of blood T cell repertoires in COVID-19. Turning to the study itself: Samples representing acute and convalescent COVID-19 were sourced from the United States, Italy and Spain. PBMCs, B-cell-depleted T cells, or T cells provided the cDNA or gDNA that made up the material.

Germline lookup yields CDR1 MGHDK and CDR2 SYGVNS. This CDR3 region has 14 residues. The V end was cut by 3 bases, the J end by 0 bases, with 6 bases between. As processed by the authors: Estimation of nucleated cell counts was performed using reference gene primer amplification. TCRdb's table, derived via immunoSEQ multiplex PCR, lists solely in-frame clones and lacks some. V and J calls and clone size come straight from that table; D and trimming were deduced from the DNA. The table includes some 180,000 clones, 89% detected once. Material: peripheral blood. This sequence was found in a middle-aged man with acute or convalescent COVID-19. This chain links TRBV25-1 with TRBJ1-3; unclear D gene. Here the CDR3 reads CASSDPYSGNTIYF. CDR3 in DNA: TGTGCCAGCAGTGACCCGTACTCTGGAAACACCATATATTTT.